This T cell receptor beta chain was recovered during a study of shared clonotypes between healthy human individuals. General observations from the study: On the whole, naive subsets had larger estimated richness than memory subsets had. Sorted-subset sequencing, rarefaction showed, was incomplete despite large depth.

This clone was picked up one time. Its antigen is unidentified. Deletions cut 6 bases from V and 10 bases from J, with 16 bases between. This CDR3 comprises 14 residues. Germline V lookup: CDR1 MNHEY, CDR2 SMNVEV (reference sequence). Naive CD8 cells comprised CD45RO-negative, CCR7-positively selected cells, excluding terminally differentiated effector memory CD45RA+ cells. DNA at 200 ng, 30,000 or so T cell genomes, went into sorted-subset replicate PCRs. Original handling: ImmunoSEQ output lacked quality scores and full-length reads, limiting matched filtering. TCRdb keeps only in-frame clones here, not all; method: immunoSEQ multiplex PCR. The V and J calls and the clone size are those of that table, but D and trimming were determined from the DNA. The sample holds millions of clones, about 92% seen once.

The clonotype comes from a young man in good health. Some clones in this sample may be carry-over from other donors' samples. V usage is TRBV27 and J usage is TRBJ1-6, with D maybe TRBD1 (5 bases). Sequenced material: naive CD8+ T cells from PBMCs. Here the CDR3 DNA reads TGTGCCAGCAGCTACGGGACGACGGTCTCACCCCTCCACTTT. Its protein product is CASSYGTTVSPLHF.